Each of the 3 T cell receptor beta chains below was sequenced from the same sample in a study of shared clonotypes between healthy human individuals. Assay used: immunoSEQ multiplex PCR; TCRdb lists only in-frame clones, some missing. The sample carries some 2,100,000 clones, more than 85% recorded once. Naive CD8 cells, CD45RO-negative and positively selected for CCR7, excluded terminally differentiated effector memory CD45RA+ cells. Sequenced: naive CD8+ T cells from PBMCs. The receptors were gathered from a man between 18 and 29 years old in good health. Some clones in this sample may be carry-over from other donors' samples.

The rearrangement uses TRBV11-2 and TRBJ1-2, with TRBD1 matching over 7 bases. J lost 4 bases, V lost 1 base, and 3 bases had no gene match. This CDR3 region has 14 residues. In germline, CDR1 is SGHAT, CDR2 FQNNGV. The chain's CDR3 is CASSLVRDSYGYTF. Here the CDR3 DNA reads TGTGCCAGCAGCTTAGTACGGGACAGCTATGGCTACACCTTC. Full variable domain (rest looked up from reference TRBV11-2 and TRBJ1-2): EAGVAQSPRYKIIEKRQSVAFWCNPISGHATLYWYQQILGQGPKLLIQFQNNGVVDDSQLPKDRFSAERLKGVDSTLKIQPAKLEDSAVYLCASSLVRDSYGYTFGSGTRLTVV.

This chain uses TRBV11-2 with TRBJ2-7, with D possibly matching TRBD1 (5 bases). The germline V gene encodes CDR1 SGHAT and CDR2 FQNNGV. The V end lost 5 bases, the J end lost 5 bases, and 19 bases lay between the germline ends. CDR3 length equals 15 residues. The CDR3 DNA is TGTGCCAGCAGCCGCTCGGTGGGCAGGGAAGACGAGCAGTACTTC. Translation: CASSRSVGREDEQYF.

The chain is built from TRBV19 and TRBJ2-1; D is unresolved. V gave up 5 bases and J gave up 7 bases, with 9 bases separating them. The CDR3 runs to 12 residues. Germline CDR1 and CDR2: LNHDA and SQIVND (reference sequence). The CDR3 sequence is CASSAPKNEQFF. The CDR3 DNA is TGTGCCAGTAGTGCCCCTAAGAATGAGCAGTTCTTC.